This entry lists 20 T cell receptor beta chains sequenced from one sample in a study of T cell responses to AZD1222 COVID-19 vaccine. The repertoire was sequenced with immunoSEQ multiplex PCR; TCRdb's copy has only in-frame clones and lacks some. The repertoire consists of approximately 120,000 clones, with 92% occurring once and the leading ten covering over 0.95%. Sequences were derived from peripheral blood, sampled on day 0 of AZD1222 vaccination. These receptors originate from an adult in good health.

The gene calls are TRBV6-5 and TRBJ1-5, with no clear D. V was cut by 10 bases and J by 5 bases, with 15 bases left in between. Germline assignment: CDR1 MNHEY and CDR2 SVGAGI. There are 13 residues in the CDR3. DNA of the CDR3: TGTGCCACAGATTTGGGTGTCCATCAGCCCCAGCATTTT. The encoded protein is CATDLGVHQPQHF.

The chain links TRBV24-1 to TRBJ2-1, with D possibly matching TRBD1 (6 bases). This CDR3 has 17 amino acids. The germline V and J ends were trimmed by 0 bases and 1 base, with 12 bases remaining between them. CDR1 is KGHDR and CDR2 is SFDVKD in the germline V gene. CDR3 in DNA: TGTGCCACCAGTGATTTGACCGCGCAGGGGTCCTACAATGAGCAGTTCTTC. This sequence encodes CATSDLTAQGSYNEQFF.

This clone occurred a few times. The chain joins TRBV5-1 to TRBJ2-3, with D unresolved. The germline V and J ends were trimmed by 0 bases and 0 bases, with 11 bases remaining between them. Germline CDR1 is SGHRS and CDR2 is YFSETQ. CDR3 length equals 16 residues. This CDR3 reads CASSLGQHSSTDTQYF. CDR3 bases: TGCGCCAGCAGCTTGGGCCAGCACTCTAGCACAGATACGCAGTATTTT.

This clone was seen once. This sequence joins TRBV5-1 and TRBJ2-3; possible D gene TRBD1, 6 bases. The CDR3 loop spans 14 amino acids. V was trimmed by 4 bases and J by 1 base, leaving 10 bases between them. From germline, CDR1 is SGHRS and CDR2 YFSETQ. CDR3 sequence: CASSVRQGTDTQYF. CDR3 sequence (DNA): TGCGCCAGCAGCGTTCGACAGGGCACAGATACGCAGTATTTT. Supplemented by reference TRBV5-1 and TRBJ2-3, the full variable domain reads KAGVTQTPRYLIKTRGQQVTLSCSPISGHRSVSWYQQTPGQGLQFLFEYFSETQRNKGNFPGRFSGRQFSNSRSEMNVSTLELGDSALYLCASSVRQGTDTQYFGPGTRLTVL.

This clone was observed a single time. The chain uses TRBV3-1 (or the pseudogene TRBV3-2) and TRBJ2-3; the D is unclear. V dropped 4 bases and J dropped 0 bases, with 14 bases sitting between them. Germline V lookup: CDR1 LGHDT, CDR2 YNNKEL (reference sequence). The CDR3 has 16 residues. Here the CDR3 reads CASSPLRPISTDTQYF. CDR3 nucleotides: TGTGCCAGCAGCCCCCTCAGGCCAATAAGCACAGATACGCAGTATTTT.

The genes are TRBV6-1 and TRBJ1-1; D remains ambiguous. CDR1 MNHNS and CDR2 SASEGT come from the germline V gene. This CDR3 has 15 amino acids. The V end was cut by 1 base, the J end by 1 base, with 10 bases between. As DNA, the CDR3 is TGTGCCAGCAGTGAAGTCGGGCCTGCGAACACTGAAGCTTTCTTT. Translating it yields CASSEVGPANTEAFF.

The chain combines TRBV19 with TRBJ2-7; possible D gene TRBD2, 6 bases. Germline V CDR1 and CDR2: LNHDA, SQIVND (reference sequence). CDR3 length: 14 amino acids. Trimming shortened V by 5 bases and J by 2 bases, and 13 bases separated the two germline ends. The CDR3 here is CASSPREPPYEQYF. Written as DNA, the CDR3 is TGTGCCAGTAGTCCACGGGAGCCTCCCTACGAGCAGTACTTC.

The rearrangement joins TRBV2 to TRBJ2-7; unclear D gene. The CDR3 totals 11 residues. With 6 bases removed from V and 1 base from J, the gap between germline ends came to 4 bases. Germline V gene sequence: CDR1 SNHLY, CDR2 FYNNEI. The CDR3 nucleotides read TGTGCCAGCAGGGAGTCCTACGAGCAGTACTTC. It is translated as CASRESYEQYF.

The V gene is TRBV6-1, the J gene TRBJ1-2; TRBD1 agrees at 9 bases. V lost 3 bases and J lost 8; bases outside the gene matches: 1. The length of the CDR3 is 12 residues. Germline-derived CDR1 and CDR2 are MNHNS and SASEGT. CDR3 in DNA: TGTGCCAGCAGTGAGACAGGGGGAGGCTACACCTTC. Translating gives CASSETGGGYTF.

V usage is TRBV29-1 and J usage is TRBJ2-5, with D perhaps TRBD2 (5 bases). The CDR3 runs to 11 residues. Trimming shortened V by 4 bases and J by 5 bases, and 8 bases separated the two germline ends. Germline loops: CDR1 SQVTM, CDR2 ANQGSEA. The CDR3 sequence is CSVAGLETQYF. The CDR3 nucleotides are TGCAGCGTTGCGGGATTGGAGACCCAGTACTTC.

This clone was counted between two and nine times. This chain joins TRBV6-5 and TRBJ1-1, with D perhaps TRBD1 (5 bases). Per the germline V gene, CDR1 is MNHEY and CDR2 is SVGAGI. This CDR3 is 14 amino acids long. The V and J ends lost 7 bases and 1 base respectively, with 13 bases between them. CDR3 DNA: TGTGCCAGCATGCGGGACTGGGGGAACACTGAAGCTTTCTTT. Protein: CASMRDWGNTEAFF.

This clone showed up just once. The V call is TRBV28, the J call TRBJ2-1; 8 nucleotides match TRBD2. Per the germline V gene, CDR1 is MDHEN and CDR2 is SYDVKM. The CDR3 is 16 residues long. V was clipped by 5 bases and J by 4 bases; unmatched bases: 10. In DNA, the CDR3 is TGTGCCAGCAGTACTATAGGGACTAGGATATACAATGAGCAGTTCTTC. This codes for CASSTIGTRIYNEQFF.

The chain carries TRBV30 and TRBJ1-5; 8 bases map to TRBD1. Germline CDR1 is GTSNPN and CDR2 is SVGIG (reference sequence). CDR3 size: 15 residues. V trimming: 2 bases; J trimming: 4 bases; junction bases outside the gene matches: 7. The CDR3 loop is CAWSSGTGVNQPQHF. The CDR3 nucleotides read TGTGCCTGGAGTTCGGGGACAGGAGTAAATCAGCCCCAGCATTTT.

The chain joins TRBV4-2 to TRBJ2-5; D is perhaps TRBD1 or TRBD2 (6 bases each). CDR3 length equals 18 residues. The V gene's germline CDR1 is LGHNA and CDR2 YNFKEQ. Trimming left V 0 bases short and J 4 bases short, with 21 bases between. As DNA, the CDR3 is TGTGCCAGCAGCCAAGAAGGTACACGCGGGACAAGAGTAGAGACCCAGTACTTC. Its protein product is CASSQEGTRGTRVETQYF.

The chain links TRBV6-5 to TRBJ1-3, with D perhaps TRBD1 (5 bases). The CDR3 is 14 residues long. V lost 8 bases, J lost 8 bases, and 19 bases lay in between. Germline V gene lookup returns CDR1 MNHEY and CDR2 SVGAGI. CDR3 bases: TGTGCCAGCCTACTTGGGGCGCATGGGGACACCATATATTTT. Encoded protein: CASLLGAHGDTIYF.

This clone was counted a single time. The chain has TRBV29-1 and TRBJ2-6; TRBD1 is a possible D gene (5 bases). V lost 7 bases and J lost 0, with 13 bases in between. The germline gives CDR1 SQVTM, CDR2 ANQGSEA. This CDR3 comprises 15 residues. In DNA form, the CDR3 reads TGCAGCGCCGCTACAGGAGCCTCTGGGGCCAACGTCCTGACTTTC. Its translation: CSAATGASGANVLTF.

This clone occurred once. DNA for the CDR3: TGTGCCAGCAGTTACTCGGGCCGGTCGGACGGACAAGCTTTCTTT. It is translated as CASSYSGRSDGQAFF. The chain employs TRBV6-5 and TRBJ1-1; D gene ambiguous. Germline loops: CDR1 MNHEY, CDR2 SVGAGI. The CDR3 covers 15 residues. Trimming shortened V by 0 bases and J by 9 bases, and 17 bases separated the two germline ends.

The chain couples TRBV7-3 to TRBJ1-2, with TRBD1 matching over 8 bases. This CDR3 region has 15 residues. Germline assignment: CDR1 SGHTA and CDR2 FQGTGA. The trim removed 5 bases at V and 9 bases at J, leaving 14 bases unmatched. The CDR3, as DNA: TGTGCCAGCAGCCCCGATAGGACAGGGACGGTGAGCTACACCTTC. Residues: CASSPDRTGTVSYTF.

The chain employs TRBV10-3 and TRBJ2-2, with a possible D match to TRBD1 (6 bases). The CDR3 totals 15 residues. The germline V gene encodes CDR1 ENHRY and CDR2 SYGVKD. V gave up 5 bases and J gave up 1 base, with 11 bases separating them. In DNA, the CDR3 is TGTGCCATCAGTTCCCGGGACAAGAACACCGGGGAGCTGTTTTTT. The encoded protein is CAISSRDKNTGELFF.

The chain carries TRBV7-9 and TRBJ2-2; D unclear. Trimming stripped 4 bases from V and 6 bases from J, with 6 bases between. Looked up from germline, CDR1 is SEHNR and CDR2 is FQNEAQ (reference sequence). This CDR3 is 12 amino acids long. The CDR3 DNA follows: TGTGCCAGCAGCTCGACATCCGGGGAGCTGTTTTTT. It yields the protein CASSSTSGELFF.